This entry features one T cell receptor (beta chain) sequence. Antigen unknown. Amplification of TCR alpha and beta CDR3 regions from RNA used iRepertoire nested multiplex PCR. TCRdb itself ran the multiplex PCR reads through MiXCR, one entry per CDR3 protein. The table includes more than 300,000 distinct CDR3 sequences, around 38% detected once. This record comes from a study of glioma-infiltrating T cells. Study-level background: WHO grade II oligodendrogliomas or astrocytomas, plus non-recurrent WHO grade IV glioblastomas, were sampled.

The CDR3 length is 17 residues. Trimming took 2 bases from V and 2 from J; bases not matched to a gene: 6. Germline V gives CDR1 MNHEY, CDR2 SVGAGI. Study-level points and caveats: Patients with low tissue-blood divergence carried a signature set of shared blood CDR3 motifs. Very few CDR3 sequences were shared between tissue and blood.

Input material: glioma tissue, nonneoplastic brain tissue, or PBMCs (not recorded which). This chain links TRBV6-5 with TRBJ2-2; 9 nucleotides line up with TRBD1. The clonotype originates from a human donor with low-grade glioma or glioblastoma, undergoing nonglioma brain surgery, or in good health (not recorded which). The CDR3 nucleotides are TGTGCCAGCAGTTACCGAATGACAGGGGGAAACACCGGGGAGCTGTTTTTT. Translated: CASSYRMTGGNTGELFF.